These 30 T cell receptor beta chains originate from one sample sequenced in a study of PD-L1 blockade in urothelial cancer. The time point: pretreatment peripheral blood. TCRdb's copy holds only in-frame clones and misses some; the assay was immunoSEQ multiplex PCR. The data hold 30,000 to 40,000 clones, with over 80% observed a single time. The sequencing used PBMCs, collected around atezolizumab (anti-PD-L1) treatment. Source of these receptors: an older man with urothelial cancer.

V gene TRBV9 combines with J gene TRBJ2-7; 10 bases align to TRBD2. The germline V gene has CDR1 SGDLS and CDR2 YYNGEE. The V segment lost 4 bases and the J segment 4 bases; nucleotides outside the gene matches: 8. CDR3 length equals 15 residues. CDR3 DNA: TGTGCCAGCAGCCCCCGGACTAGCGGCCCTTACGAGCAGTACTTC. This codes for CASSPRTSGPYEQYF.

The rearrangement uses TRBV30 and TRBJ2-2, with D possibly TRBD1 on 6 matching bases. Germline V gene data show CDR1 as GTSNPN and CDR2 as SVGIG (reference sequence). V lost 2 bases, J lost 8 bases, and 12 bases lay in between. The CDR3 totals 13 residues. This chain's CDR3 is CAWSLWGPGELFF. The CDR3 region has the DNA TGTGCCTGGAGTTTATGGGGGCCTGGGGAGCTGTTTTTT.

This clone was detected only once. The chain combines TRBV5-1 with TRBJ2-3; D gene unclear. Germline CDR1 is SGHRS and CDR2 is YFSETQ. V was pared by 4 bases and J by 7 bases, with 10 bases between. This CDR3 spans 12 amino acids. The CDR3 nucleotides read TGCGCCAGCAGCCTCTCGGAGAATACGCAGTATTTT. It is translated as CASSLSENTQYF.

V usage is TRBV7-2 and J usage is TRBJ2-3; the match to TRBD2 covers 7 bases. With V trimmed by 2 bases and J by 0 bases, 5 bases remained unmatched. This CDR3 contains 16 residues. In germline, CDR1 is SGHTA, CDR2 FQGNSA. CDR3 nucleotide sequence: TGTGCCAGCAGCTTAATGCTAGCGGTTAGCACAGATACGCAGTATTTT. Its protein product is CASSLMLAVSTDTQYF.

The gene calls are TRBV27 and TRBJ1-4; 7 positions match TRBD1. The junction had 6 bases not matched to a gene; V was cut back by 5 bases and J by 6 bases. Germline-derived CDR1 and CDR2 are MNHEY and SMNVEV (reference sequence). The CDR3 sequence is 14 residues long. CDR3 sequence reads: CASSIRTGDEKLFF. The CDR3 DNA follows: TGTGCCAGCAGTATTCGGACAGGAGATGAAAAACTGTTTTTT.

The chain joins TRBV11-2 to TRBJ2-1, with 7 bases that match TRBD1. Germline V gene sequence: CDR1 SGHAT, CDR2 FQNNGV. CDR3 length: 17 amino acids. The junction had 17 bases not matched to a gene; V was cut back by 5 bases and J by 7 bases. CDR3 sequence reads: CASSERERGGQPNEQFF. CDR3 DNA sequence: TGTGCCAGCAGCGAAAGAGAACGAGGGGGCCAGCCTAATGAGCAGTTCTTC.

The chain combines TRBV5-1 with TRBJ2-7; maybe TRBD1 (5 bases). CDR3 size: 14 residues. V was cut by 4 bases and J by 3 bases, with 14 bases left in between. Germline assignment: CDR1 SGHRS and CDR2 YFSETQ. Written as DNA, the CDR3 is TGCGCCAGCAGCCCTCCATTCCAGGGCTACGAGCAGTACTTC. It translates to CASSPPFQGYEQYF.

This clone was counted between two and nine times. The chain combines TRBV28 with TRBJ2-6; D possibly corresponds to TRBD1 (6 bases). V lost 3 bases and J 0 bases, leaving 12 bases between the germline ends. CDR1 is MDHEN and CDR2 is SYDVKM in the germline V gene. The CDR3 is made up of 17 amino acids. DNA for the CDR3: TGTGCCAGCAGTTTCGCAGGGGACCCCTCTGGGGCCAACGTCCTGACTTTC. It yields the protein CASSFAGDPSGANVLTF.

This chain joins TRBV5-1 and TRBJ2-5, with 9 positions matching TRBD2. The trim removed 4 bases at V and 5 bases at J, leaving 9 bases unmatched. The CDR3 consists of 15 residues. Germline CDR1 is SGHRS and CDR2 is YFSETQ. CDR3 bases: TGCGCCAGCAGCCCGGTAGGCGCGGGAGGGGAGACCCAGTACTTC. As protein: CASSPVGAGGETQYF.

The CDR3 coding sequence is TGTGCCAGCAGCCAACAAGGGACTAGCGGGAGGGCCGTAGGGTCCTACAATGAGCAGTTCTTC. It specifies CASSQQGTSGRAVGSYNEQFF. The chain links TRBV4-2 to TRBJ2-1, with TRBD2 identical over 16 bases. This CDR3 is 21 amino acids long. The germline V gene encodes CDR1 LGHNA and CDR2 YNFKEQ. Unmatched junction bases numbered 11, after V lost 2 bases and J lost 1 base.

The V gene is TRBV25-1, the J gene TRBJ1-2; 11 bases are shared with TRBD1. Germline CDR1 reads MGHDK; CDR2 reads SYGVNS. This CDR3 is built from 15 residues. The ends lost 2 bases at V and 6 bases at J; junction bases unmatched: 5. The CDR3 region has the DNA TGTGCCAGCAGTGAACAGGGACAGGGGGTTCATGGCTACACCTTC. Translating it yields CASSEQGQGVHGYTF.

V gene TRBV7-2 combines with J gene TRBJ1-5; 9 nucleotides match TRBD1. The CDR3 contains 15 residues. Germline V gene data show CDR1 as SGHTA and CDR2 as FQGNSA. V was clipped by 1 base and J by 9 bases; unmatched bases: 7. The DNA of the CDR3 is TGTGCCAGCAGCTTAGTGGGGGACAGGGCAACGCCCCAGCATTTT. Encoded protein: CASSLVGDRATPQHF.

The V call is TRBV7-2, the J call TRBJ2-7, with 8 bases matching TRBD2. Trimming took 2 bases from V and 2 from J; bases not matched to a gene: 8. In germline, CDR1 is SGHTA, CDR2 FQGNSA. This CDR3 spans 16 amino acids. The CDR3 coding sequence is TGTGCCAGCAGCTTACTCCAGCGGGAGTACACCTACGAGCAGTACTTC. It specifies CASSLLQREYTYEQYF.

This rearrangement joins TRBV7-2 to TRBJ2-7; TRBD1 matches 7 bases. The germline CDR1 and CDR2 sequences are SGHTA and FQGNSA. After removal of 5 bases from V and 6 bases from J, the junction contained 13 bases not matched to a gene. The CDR3 runs to 15 residues. CDR3 loop: CASSLVDRAVPEQYF. CDR3 bases: TGTGCCAGCAGCCTCGTAGACAGGGCAGTACCCGAGCAGTACTTC.

The chain is built from TRBV16 and TRBJ2-1, with TRBD2 matching 11 bases. The CDR3 is 14 amino acids. The ends lost 2 bases at V and 8 bases at J; junction bases unmatched: 2. From germline, CDR1 is KGHSY and CDR2 FQNENV. The CDR3, as DNA: TGTGCCAGCAGCCAAACTAGCGGGAGTCATGAGCAGTTCTTC. Its translation is CASSQTSGSHEQFF. Supplemented by reference TRBV16 and TRBJ2-1, the full variable domain reads GEEVAQTPKHLVRGEGQKAKLYCAPIKGHSYVFWYQQVLKNEFKFLISFQNENVFDETGMPKERFSAKCLPNSPCSLEIQATKLEDSAVYFCASSQTSGSHEQFFGPGTRLTVL.

The J gene is TRBJ2-7, the V gene TRBV5-6, with TRBD2 as a possible D gene (5 bases). The germline V gene encodes CDR1 SGHDT and CDR2 YYEEEE. V was trimmed by 2 bases and J by 3 bases, leaving 12 bases between them. The CDR3 runs 14 residues. CDR3 nucleotides: TGTGCCAGCAGCTTCGGGAACCGGGGCTACGAGCAGTACTTC. It codes for CASSFGNRGYEQYF. The full variable domain, with the rest looked up from reference TRBV5-6 and TRBJ2-7, is DAGVTQSPTHLIKTRGQQVTLRCSPKSGHDTVSWYQQALGQGPQFIFQYYEEEERQRGNFPDRFSGHQFPNYSSELNVNALLLGDSALYLCASSFGNRGYEQYFGPGTRLTVT.

This sequence joins TRBV27 and TRBJ2-7, with TRBD2 matching 16 bases. The CDR3 has 20 residues. CDR1 and CDR2 from the germline V gene are MNHEY and SMNVEV (reference sequence). With 6 bases clipped from V and 6 bases from J, the junction kept 20 bases outside the gene matches. DNA for the CDR3: TGTGCCAGCAGACGGGAGTCCGGGACTAGCGGGAGGGCCCCATCGGGCGAGCAGTACTTC. It is translated as CASRRESGTSGRAPSGEQYF.

This chain links TRBV5-6 with TRBJ2-1; possibly TRBD1 for D (6 bases). This CDR3 is 14 amino acids long. The V end lost 1 base, the J end lost 5 bases, and 10 bases lay between the germline ends. Per germline, CDR1 SGHDT and CDR2 YYEEEE. The CDR3 coding sequence is TGTGCCAGCAGCTTGCTTCAGGGGAACAATGAGCAGTTCTTC. Protein sequence: CASSLLQGNNEQFF. Based on the CDR3 plus reference TRBV5-6 and TRBJ2-1, the full variable domain is DAGVTQSPTHLIKTRGQQVTLRCSPKSGHDTVSWYQQALGQGPQFIFQYYEEEERQRGNFPDRFSGHQFPNYSSELNVNALLLGDSALYLCASSLLQGNNEQFFGPGTRLTVL.

This clone was recorded once. Here the CDR3 reads CASNSGQGAGELFF. The DNA for the CDR3 is TGTGCCAGCAATTCTGGACAGGGGGCCGGGGAGCTGTTTTTT. The chain links TRBV21-1 to TRBJ2-2; TRBD1, the table's D call, lacks a check against the DNA. TRBV21-1 is listed as a pseudogene. The CDR3 runs 14 residues.

This chain joins TRBV21-1 and TRBJ2-1; the D call in the table, TRBD1, was not verified against the DNA. TRBV21-1 is assigned pseudogene status. The CDR3 consists of 16 residues. CDR3 amino acids: CASSTLRRTGDNEQFF. CDR3 in DNA: TGTGCCAGCAGCACTCTACGACGGACAGGGGACAATGAGCAGTTCTTC.

The rearrangement links TRBV6-5 to TRBJ1-4, with D perhaps matching TRBD1 (6 bases). This CDR3 is 16 amino acids long. Trimming cost V 0 bases and J 8 bases, with 16 bases left between them. Germline values: CDR1 MNHEY, CDR2 SVGAGI. CDR3 sequence (DNA): TGTGCCAGCAGTTACTCCGGTACAGGGCTCGGGGAAAAACTGTTTTTT. Translation: CASSYSGTGLGEKLFF.

This clone has a handful of counts. This rearrangement joins TRBV5-4 to TRBJ2-7, with 9 bases fitting TRBD2. CDR1 SGHNT and CDR2 YYREEE come from the germline V gene (reference sequence). V shed 7 bases, J shed 2 bases, and the junction held 13 bases outside the gene matches. The length of the CDR3 is 16 residues. The chain's CDR3 is CASGPEGAGGPYEQYF. CDR3 sequence (DNA): TGTGCCAGCGGACCTGAAGGGGCGGGAGGGCCCTACGAGCAGTACTTC.

The chain carries TRBV6-6 and TRBJ1-1, with 10 positions matching TRBD1. Germline V gene lookup returns CDR1 MNHNY and CDR2 SVGAGI (reference sequence). The CDR3 spans 15 residues. After removal of 6 bases from V and 5 bases from J, the junction contained 9 bases not matched to a gene. In DNA, the CDR3 is TGTGCCAGCAGACCCGGGACAGGGGCGGTTACTGAAGCTTTCTTT. It is translated as CASRPGTGAVTEAFF.

This chain joins TRBV7-2 and TRBJ1-1, with no clear D. The CDR3 sequence is 13 residues long. The germline V and J ends were trimmed by 3 bases and 0 bases, with 5 bases remaining between them. Germline V gene sequence: CDR1 SGHTA, CDR2 FQGNSA. The CDR3 loop is CASSFSVNTEAFF. CDR3 nucleotide sequence: TGTGCCAGCAGCTTTTCGGTGAACACTGAAGCTTTCTTT.

The chain recombines TRBV7-9 with TRBJ1-1; TRBD1 matches at 9 bases. V shed 8 bases and J 6 bases; nucleotides not matched to a gene: 19. The CDR3 runs 17 residues. Germline values: CDR1 SEHNR, CDR2 FQNEAQ (reference sequence). DNA for the CDR3: TGTGCCAGCTCGAATCAAATAAAACAGGGGGCAACAGCTGAAGCTTTCTTT. Its translation is CASSNQIKQGATAEAFF. Complete variable domain (other parts from reference TRBV7-9 and TRBJ1-1): DTGVSQNPRHKITKRGQNVTFRCDPISEHNRLYWYRQTLGQGPEFLTYFQNEAQLEKSRLLSDRFSAERPKGSFSTLEIQRTEQGDSAMYLCASSNQIKQGATAEAFFGQGTRLTVV.

The chain has TRBV5-5 and TRBJ2-1, with TRBD1 matching over 7 bases. This CDR3 spans 16 amino acids. V gave up 4 bases and J gave up 0 bases; unmatched junction bases: 7. Per the germline V gene, CDR1 is SGHKS and CDR2 is YYEKEE (reference sequence). The CDR3: CASSQETGSSYNEQFF. Here the CDR3 DNA reads TGTGCCAGCAGCCAAGAGACAGGGAGCTCCTACAATGAGCAGTTCTTC.

Only a few counts were recorded for this clone. This rearrangement joins TRBV9 to TRBJ2-1; D perhaps matches TRBD2 (6 bases). V dropped 4 bases and J dropped 8 bases, with 19 bases sitting between them. The CDR3 totals 15 residues. The V gene's germline CDR1 is SGDLS and CDR2 YYNGEE. The CDR3 region has the DNA TGTGCCAGCAGCCTACGGACGGGAGCTAACCATGAGCAGTTCTTC. The encoded protein is CASSLRTGANHEQFF.

This clone was recorded once. V is TRBV1 and J is TRBJ2-1; TRBD2 is the table's D call and was not checked against the DNA. TRBV1 counts as a pseudogene. CDR3 length: 17 amino acids. CDR3 nucleotides: TGCACCAGCAGCCAAGATCAAACTAGCGGGAGGGCCAATGAGCAGTTCTTC. Protein product: CTSSQDQTSGRANEQFF.

The gene calls are TRBV15 and TRBJ1-4; D is ambiguous. CDR1 and CDR2 from the germline V gene are LNHNV and YYDKDF (reference sequence). The CDR3 sequence is 14 residues long. V was trimmed by 0 bases and J by 3 bases, leaving 5 bases between them. The CDR3 protein is CATSRDRANEKLFF. The DNA for the CDR3 is TGTGCCACCAGCAGAGATAGAGCTAATGAAAAACTGTTTTTT.

J is TRBJ2-7 and V is TRBV28, with D perhaps TRBD1 (6 bases). The germline CDR1 and CDR2 sequences are MDHEN and SYDVKM. CDR3 size: 11 residues. CDR3 protein: CKTQGTYEQYF. The CDR3 DNA follows: TGTAAGACCCAGGGGACCTACGAGCAGTACTTC. Filled out from reference TRBV28 and TRBJ2-7, the complete variable domain reads DVKVTQSSRYLVKRTGEKVFLECVQDMDHENMFWYRQDPGLGLRLIYFSYDVKMKEKGDIPEGYSVSREKKERFSLILESASTNQTSMYLCKTQGTYEQYFGPGTRLTVT.